The rows below give T cell receptor beta chains drawn from one sample of a study of human T cells and chemical hapten exposure. One entry per CDR3 protein results from TCRdb running MiXCR on the RACE reads. The sample consists of approximately 82,000 distinct CDR3 sequences, roughly a tenth of them appearing once. The source was whole blood, collected in connection with sensitization to the hapten diphenylcyclopropenone (DPC). These receptor sequences come from a man aged 35-49 years with alopecia areata. Some clones in this sample may be carry-over from other donors' samples. Each CDR3 is given with its conserved first and last residue. D genes are given only for firm matches. Rows give clone size only sometimes, using once, few, many, or a class for an expanded clone.

v_call	d_call	clone_size	j_call	cdr3_nt	cdr3_aa
TRBV7-2	TRBD2	many	TRBJ2-4	TGTGCCAGCAGCTTAGAAAGCGGGAGAGCCAAAAACATTCAGTACTTC	CASSLESGRAKNIQYF
TRBV6-2/TRBV6-3	NA	many	TRBJ1-4	TGTGCCAGCAGTTACAGGAGAACGGGATCTGCAACTAATGAAAAACTGTTTTTT	CASSYRRTGSATNEKLFF
TRBV20-1	TRBD2	few	TRBJ2-7	TGCAGTGCTTTCTCCTTGGCACTAGCGAGCAAATCCTACGAGCAGTACTTC	CSAFSLALASKSYEQYF
TRBV30	TRBD2	few	TRBJ2-7	TGTGCCTGGAGCCCCACCCGGCTAGCGGTACGAGCCTACGAGCAGTACTTC	CAWSPTRLAVRAYEQYF
TRBV4-1	NA	few	TRBJ2-1	TGCGCCAGCAGCCAAGATCTGGTCGGGAGCTCCTACAATGAGCAGTTCTTC	CASSQDLVGSSYNEQFF
TRBV7-9	NA	NA	TRBJ1-1	TGTGCCAGCAGCTTGAGCCCCCCTGGAACGTCTGAAGCTTTCTTT	CASSLSPPGTSEAFF
TRBV29-1	NA	NA	TRBJ2-1	TGCAGCGTTACCTGGGGGTCGGGGGCTGTGTACAATGAGCAGTTCTTC	CSVTWGSGAVYNEQFF
TRBV5-1	TRBD2	few	TRBJ2-5	TGCGCCAGCAGCTTGGTGGCGGGAGAGGAGACCCAGTACTTC	CASSLVAGEETQYF
TRBV7-3	TRBD2	few	TRBJ2-1	TGTGCCAGCAGCTCGACTAGCGGTGAGCAGTTCTTC	CASSSTSGEQFF
TRBV29-1	TRBD1	many	TRBJ2-6	TGCAGCGTAGGGACAGTCTCTGGGGCCAACGTCCTGACTTTC	CSVGTVSGANVLTF
TRBV7-2	TRBD1	NA	TRBJ1-6	TGTGCCAGCAGCCCCCCGGGACAGGGCGGTAATTCACCCCTCCACTTT	CASSPPGQGGNSPLHF
TRBV19	NA	few	TRBJ2-2	TGTGCCAGTAGTACTGGACGAATAGGGAACACCGGGGAGCTGTTTTTT	CASSTGRIGNTGELFF
TRBV2	NA	few	TRBJ2-3	TGTGCCAGCAGCTATTGGACAGCTAGCACAGATACGCAGTATTTT	CASSYWTASTDTQYF
TRBV2	TRBD1	many	TRBJ1-5	TGTGCCAGCAGTGTAAGGGACAGAGGCAATCAGCCCCAGCATTTT	CASSVRDRGNQPQHF
TRBV5-6	TRBD2	few	TRBJ2-3	TGTGCCAGCAGCCGCCCACTAGCGAACACAGATACGCAGTATTTT	CASSRPLANTDTQYF
TRBV28	NA	NA	TRBJ1-4	TGTGCCAGCAGGACCACCTCATGGGCGGCTAATGAAAAACGGTTTTTT	CASRTTSWAANEKRFF
TRBV29-1	NA	few	TRBJ2-1	TGCAGCGTTCGGCTATCCAATGAGCAGTTCTTC	CSVRLSNEQFF
TRBV5-1	NA	NA	TRBJ2-2	TGCGCCAGCAGCTTGGAGGGGCAGGGATGGACCGGGGAGCTGTTTTTT	CASSLEGQGWTGELFF
TRBV7-9	TRBD2	NA	TRBJ2-1	TGTGCCAGCAGACCTACTAGCGGGAGGGCCAATGAGCAGTTCTTC	CASRPTSGRANEQFF
TRBV4-3	NA	few	TRBJ2-3	TGCGCCAGCAGCCCCCGGACTACAGATACGCAGTATTTT	CASSPRTTDTQYF
TRBV12-3/TRBV12-4	TRBD1	few	TRBJ1-2	TGTGCCAGCAGTGACAGGGTCGCTAACTATGGCTACACCTTC	CASSDRVANYGYTF
TRBV5-4	NA	NA	TRBJ1-6	TGTGCCAGCAGCTTTGGGAATTCACCCCTCCACTTT	CASSFGNSPLHF
TRBV7-2	NA	few	TRBJ2-1	TGTGCCAGCAGTACTAGCAGTCACAATGAGCAGTTCTTC	CASSTSSHNEQFF
TRBV3-1	NA	many	TRBJ1-1	TGTGCCAGCAGCCAATTCGGGACGAACACTGAAGCTTTCTTT	CASSQFGTNTEAFF
TRBV12-3/TRBV12-4	NA	few	TRBJ2-3	TGTGCCAGCAGTTTAGGCGGGATCGACGCAGATACGCAGTATTTT	CASSLGGIDADTQYF
TRBV7-2	TRBD2	NA	TRBJ2-1	TGTGCCAGCAGCCCCGACCTAGCGGGAGGTCGACGAAATGAGCAGTTCTTC	CASSPDLAGGRRNEQFF
TRBV7-2	NA	NA	TRBJ2-3	TGTGCCAGCAGCTCCCCGCCAACCGGTCATACGCAGTATTTT	CASSSPPTGHTQYF
TRBV10-3	TRBD1	few	TRBJ2-1	TGTGCCATCAGTGAGTCTGGTGGGACAGGGGGAAATGAGCAGTTCTTC	CAISESGGTGGNEQFF
TRBV13	NA	few	TRBJ2-7	TGTGCCAGCAGCCTACCCGGGAGCTCCTACGAGCAGTACTTC	CASSLPGSSYEQYF
TRBV18	NA	many	TRBJ1-1	TGTGCCAGCTCACCTACCGTCTCAGGGAAGACTGAAGCTTTCTTT	CASSPTVSGKTEAFF
TRBV3-1	NA	many	TRBJ1-4	TGTGCCAGCAGCCAAAAGACAGGATCGGAAAAACTGTTTTTT	CASSQKTGSEKLFF
TRBV5-4	TRBD2	few	TRBJ2-2	TGTGCCAGCAGCCCACCACGAAGCGGGAGCGGCACCGGGGAGCTGTTTTTT	CASSPPRSGSGTGELFF
TRBV28	NA	many	TRBJ1-6	TGTGCCACCTTAACAGGGTCCTATAATTCACCCCTCCACTTT	CATLTGSYNSPLHF
TRBV11-2	NA	few	TRBJ2-1	TGTGCCAGCAGCTTACATAGAGAGGGTGAGCAGTTCTTC	CASSLHREGEQFF
TRBV10-3	NA	many	TRBJ1-5	TGTGCCATCAGTGAGTCTAGGGGAGATCAGCCCCAGCATTTT	CAISESRGDQPQHF
TRBV24-1	NA	few	TRBJ2-3	TGTGCCACCAGTGATAGGGACTTCGCAGATACGCAGTATTTT	CATSDRDFADTQYF
TRBV11-2	TRBD2	NA	TRBJ2-3	TGTGCCAGCAGCTTAGTTCTCCGGACTAGCGGGTCTATGGATACGCAGTATTTT	CASSLVLRTSGSMDTQYF
TRBV29-1	NA	many	TRBJ2-5	TGCAGCGCAGTGGACTTCCAAGAGACCCAGTACTTC	CSAVDFQETQYF
TRBV28	TRBD1	NA	TRBJ2-6	TGTGCCAGCATCTCAGGGACAGGGTTTTCTGGGGCCAACGTCCTGACTTTC	CASISGTGFSGANVLTF
TRBV20-1	NA	NA	TRBJ2-3	TGCAGTGCTCTACTGCAGGCGAGCACAGATACGCAGTATTTT	CSALLQASTDTQYF
TRBV4-2	NA	many	TRBJ1-1	TGTGCCAGCAGCCAAGAGGGCCCTGTTAGGTACACTGAAGCTTTCTTT	CASSQEGPVRYTEAFF